The rows below give T cell receptor beta chains drawn from one sample of a study of cytomegalovirus exposure and HLA in healthy donors. TCRdb's table, derived via immunoSEQ multiplex PCR, lists solely in-frame clones and lacks some. Of approximately 270,000 clones in the sample, about 80% were seen once. Sequencing was done on a sample of PBMCs. The receptor set was obtained from a girl aged 2 to 9 in good health and CMV-seronegative. The CDR3 runs from the conserved cysteine through the conserved F or W. The order of the fields is J gene, V gene, CDR3 protein.

TRBJ2-1 | TRBV2 | CASGDRKNEQFF
TRBJ1-2 | TRBV25-1 | CASSSPARRGNYGYTF
TRBJ2-7 | TRBV10-3 | CAITQQDRSYEQYF
TRBJ2-1 | TRBV11-2 | CASSRLPLAGGTYNEQFF
TRBJ1-6 | TRBV7-6 | CASSSGQGGYSPLHF
TRBJ2-1 | TRBV27 | CAAGTSGRNEQFF
TRBJ1-4 | TRBV2 | CASSSATNEKLFF
TRBJ1-1 | TRBV27 | CASMVGQLNTEAFF
TRBJ1-5 | TRBV6-6 | CASSDPQGAQPQHF
TRBJ2-1 | TRBV27 | CASNFGTSGGNEQFF
TRBJ2-1 | TRBV29-1 | CSAMTSGYNEQFF
TRBJ2-7 | TRBV6-5 | CASSAGYYEQYF
TRBJ2-2 | TRBV7-9 | CASSQAGVYTGELFF
TRBJ2-7 | TRBV19 | CATRGLASYEQYF
TRBJ1-6 | TRBV5-1 | CASSTGTMNSPLHF